This TCR beta chain is drawn from a study of cytomegalovirus exposure and HLA in healthy donors (dated by TCRdb to 2016 to 2017). Background on the whole study: The roughly 670 repertoires of the first cohort and the roughly 120 validation repertoires were produced on the same platform, according to a later analysis. The study aimed to test whether signatures of past pathogen exposure could be identified by cataloging public T cell receptors. Along with the approximately 620-subject first cohort, a separate validation cohort of over 90 different subjects was used. The study combined high-throughput TCR immunosequencing, statistical association of individual TCRs with disease status, and machine learning to predict cytomegalovirus infection status.

The CDR3 numbers 16 residues from cysteine through phenylalanine. The retained sequence is limited to the CDR3, 48 bases, with the frame set at the first base. Via the germline V gene, CDR1 is SGHRS and CDR2 YFSETQ. Deletion took 0 bases off V and 5 bases off J, with a span of 17 bases between the germline ends. Note on this clone: The antigen this receptor binds is unknown. No clone much larger than this one lies a single base away; base qualities are absent.

The library was obtained by the immunoSEQ multiplex PCR assay. The source study handled its data this way. To diagnose cytomegalovirus status from the catalog of TCR beta chain sequences, a statistical classification framework was built. In its TCRdb copy, this immuneACCESS table keeps in-frame sequences only and misses some clones. Where compared with another copy, unresolved V genes explain less than half of these, and the others have no known cause. D and trimming come from the DNA, and the V and J calls and clone size come from that table. This sample holds about 190,000 clones; more than 70% were observed only once. Roughly 1.5% of the sample comes from the top ten. The study at large found these results: The classifier was reported to diagnose cytomegalovirus status with high specificity and sensitivity in both the original and validation cohorts. It was suggested by the authors that the approach could potentially be generalized to other disease states and immunological phenotypes. In a later analysis, TCRs clustered in the first cohort were found to also tend to co-occur in the approximately 120 validation repertoires, with about 94% of cluster scores above 0. The validation cohort had no HLA typing available for a later analysis, so co-occurrence within that cohort was assessed over all 120 or so repertoires. The study gave a list of roughly 150 TCR beta chains associated with cytomegalovirus. Across donors, most TCR sequences were observed very rarely, whereas some public TCRs were present in many individuals. In vitro tests confirmed that a few of the cytomegalovirus-associated TCR beta chains recognize cytomegalovirus antigens.

Donors formed part of the validation cohort, which comprised over a hundred subjects and was distinct from the first cohort of several hundred subjects. The rearranged segments are TRBV5-1 and TRBJ2-5, with the D gene not clear enough to name. The sample comprised PBMCs. The receptor was isolated from a woman under 30 in good health and CMV-seronegative. This receptor carries the CDR3 CASSLGALRISETQYF. The sequenced DNA is TGCGCCAGCAGCTTGGGGGCCTTACGAATATCGGAGACCCAGTACTTC.